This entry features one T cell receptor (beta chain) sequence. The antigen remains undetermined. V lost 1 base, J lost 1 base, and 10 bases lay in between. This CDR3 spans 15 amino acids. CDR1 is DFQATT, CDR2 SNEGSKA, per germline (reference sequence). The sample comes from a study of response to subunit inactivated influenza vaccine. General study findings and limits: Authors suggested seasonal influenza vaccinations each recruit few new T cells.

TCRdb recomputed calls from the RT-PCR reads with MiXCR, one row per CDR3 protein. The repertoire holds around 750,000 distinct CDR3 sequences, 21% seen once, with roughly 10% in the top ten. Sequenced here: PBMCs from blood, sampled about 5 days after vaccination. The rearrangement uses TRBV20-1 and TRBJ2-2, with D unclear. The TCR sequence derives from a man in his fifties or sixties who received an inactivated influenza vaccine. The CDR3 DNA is TGCAGTGCTAGAGGACTGACGGAGAACACCGGGGAGCTGTTTTTT. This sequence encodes CSARGLTENTGELFF.